This is a list of T cell receptor beta chains from one sample in a study of T cell responses to AZD1222 COVID-19 vaccine. This table comes from immunoSEQ multiplex PCR, and its TCRdb copy is limited to in-frame clones, with some not included. The sample has several thousand clones; about 87% are singletons. This specimen was peripheral blood, taken 28 days after the second AZD1222 dose. These receptors were collected from an adult who received the AZD1222 COVID-19 vaccine. CDR3s include the opening cysteine and the closing phenylalanine or tryptophan. The D gene is left open where the match is weak. Where a row states a size, it is once, few, many or the class of an expanded clone; other rows omit it.

NA TRBV5-1 NA CASSWAPDNEQFF
TRBD2 TRBV5-1 once CASSLGLAGGELFF
NA TRBV24-1 NA CATSDPTRGAYEQYF
NA TRBV25-1 once CASSSLVSTYEQYF
TRBD1 TRBV10-3 NA CANQGTGEQFF
NA TRBV28 NA CASSYPLNEQYF
NA TRBV5-5 once CASSSELWNTGELFF
NA TRBV7-2 NA CASSLALGIGVQNIQYF
TRBD2 TRBV5-1 NA CASSLATSGYNEQFF
NA TRBV6-2/TRBV6-3 NA CASSYPTGRRPEAFF
NA TRBV30 NA CAWSVLDRYNEQFF
NA TRBV6-4 NA CASSDSFRGGNEQFF
NA TRBV6-5 NA CASSYETVNTEAFF
TRBD1 TRBV5-1 NA CASSSFGQGKDTQYF
TRBD2 TRBV18 few CASQKTSGSYEQFF
NA TRBV19 NA CASSMVLNGDTQYF
NA TRBV9 once CASSPSRGALNEQFF
NA TRBV6-6 NA CASSPLGHTEAFF
NA TRBV24-1 NA CATSDSRTNEKLFF
TRBD2 TRBV18 NA CASSPPGLVDYNEQFF
TRBD1 TRBV19 NA CASSLGQATNEKLFF
TRBD2 TRBV3-1/TRBV3-2 NA CASSQDLLAGVETQYF
NA TRBV3-1/TRBV3-2 NA CASSHSLGYNEQFF
TRBD2 TRBV7-9 NA CASSAQLAALQFF
NA TRBV27 few CASSPLNRRSSGNTIYF
TRBD1 TRBV6-1 NA CASSGWGQGKGTEAFF
NA TRBV6-1 NA CASSEMSAGHLSGNTIYF
NA TRBV7-3 NA CASSPQIIGQGELFF
NA TRBV12-3/TRBV12-4 NA CASSWSANVLTF
TRBD2 TRBV15 NA CATSRGLAGGSHEQFF
TRBD2 TRBV7-2 NA CASSSPVGGRRREQYF
NA TRBV28 once CASTQDRNNSPLHF
NA TRBV27 NA CASSLSTVNPTDTQYF
NA TRBV10-3 NA CAIKGDGDNEQFF
NA TRBV19 NA CASSPMGVGQPQHF
NA TRBV2 once CASRGRGNYGYTF
TRBD1 TRBV5-1 NA CASKATRTGGTEAFF
TRBD1 TRBV7-9 NA CASSTGGVWQPQHF
NA TRBV7-3 NA CASSSGLVRWSTEAFF
NA TRBV10-3 NA CAISEGMRDYGYTF